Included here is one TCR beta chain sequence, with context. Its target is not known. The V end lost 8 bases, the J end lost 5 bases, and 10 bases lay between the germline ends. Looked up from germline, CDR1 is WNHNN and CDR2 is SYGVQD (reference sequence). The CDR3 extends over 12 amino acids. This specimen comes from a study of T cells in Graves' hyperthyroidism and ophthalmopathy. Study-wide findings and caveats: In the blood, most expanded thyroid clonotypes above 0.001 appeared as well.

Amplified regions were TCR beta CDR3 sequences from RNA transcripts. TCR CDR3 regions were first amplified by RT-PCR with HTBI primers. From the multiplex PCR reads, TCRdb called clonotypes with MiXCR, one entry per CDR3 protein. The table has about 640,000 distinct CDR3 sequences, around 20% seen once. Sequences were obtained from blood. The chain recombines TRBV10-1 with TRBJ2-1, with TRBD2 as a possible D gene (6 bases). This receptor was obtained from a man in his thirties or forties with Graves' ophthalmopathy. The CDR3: CASFGGNNEQFF. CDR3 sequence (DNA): TGCGCCAGCTTTGGGGGGAACAATGAGCAGTTCTTC.